The source of this T cell receptor (beta chain) is a study of identical twins. Trimming removed 0 bases at V and 0 bases at J, with 16 bases between. The length of the CDR3 is 18 residues. CDR1 SGHRS and CDR2 YFSETQ come from the germline V gene. This clonotype was found many times. Its antigen is unknown. Each CDR3 protein is one row after TCRdb ran MiXCR on the 5' RACE reads. The data hold about 720,000 distinct CDR3 sequences, with around 8.3% observed a single time. Points from the study as a whole: Those out-of-frame alpha sequences shared by twins showed an excess of low generation probability. Rather than following the same donors, the conclusions depended on cross-sectional statistical analysis. Beta out-of-frame twin sharing showed a weaker excess.

These data are also associated with another study on yellow fever vaccine responses in identical twins.

Sequences were obtained from PBMCs. The TCR comes from a woman between 18 and 29 years old in good health. This sequence joins TRBV5-1 and TRBJ2-1; D gene unclear. The CDR3 loop is CASSLAEVPGRSYNEQFF. The DNA of the CDR3 is TGCGCCAGCAGCTTGGCCGAGGTCCCAGGTCGCTCCTACAATGAGCAGTTCTTC.